The rows below give T cell receptor beta chains drawn from one sample of a study of cytomegalovirus exposure and HLA in healthy donors. The method was immunoSEQ multiplex PCR; TCRdb's version includes in-frame clones alone and lacks a portion of them. This sample's table reports 140,000 to 150,000 clones. Sequencing was done on a sample of PBMCs. All receptors come from a male donor in good health and CMV-seronegative. CDR3s include the opening cysteine and the closing phenylalanine or tryptophan. Fields, in order: D gene, V gene, J gene, CDR3 protein, CDR3 DNA. A D gene is named only where the DNA matches it firmly.

d_gene: -
v_gene: TRBV19
j_gene: TRBJ2-1
CDR3aa: CATFGSYNEQFF
CDR3nt: TGTGCGACATTTGGATCCTACAATGAGCAGTTCTTC

d_gene: TRBD1
v_gene: TRBV7-3
j_gene: TRBJ2-6
CDR3aa: CASSLTGQGTGGFTGANVLTF
CDR3nt: TGTGCCAGCAGCTTAACGGGTCAGGGGACAGGGGGCTTCACGGGAGCCAACGTCCTGACTTTC

d_gene: TRBD1
v_gene: TRBV18
j_gene: TRBJ2-2
CDR3aa: CASSTVTGVTGELFF
CDR3nt: TGTGCCAGCTCAACCGTGACAGGGGTCACCGGGGAGCTGTTTTTT

d_gene: -
v_gene: TRBV28
j_gene: TRBJ2-7
CDR3aa: CASSFLTGLYEQYF
CDR3nt: TGTGCCAGCAGCTTCCTCACAGGACTATACGAGCAGTACTTC

d_gene: TRBD2
v_gene: TRBV7-9
j_gene: TRBJ2-7
CDR3aa: CASSLIAGGPGEQYF
CDR3nt: TGTGCCAGCAGCTTAATTGCGGGAGGGCCGGGCGAGCAGTACTTC

d_gene: -
v_gene: TRBV2
j_gene: TRBJ1-2
CDR3aa: CASSESSQGTYGYTF
CDR3nt: TGTGCCAGCAGTGAATCGTCTCAGGGCACCTATGGCTACACCTTC

d_gene: TRBD2
v_gene: TRBV10-1
j_gene: TRBJ2-7
CDR3aa: CASSPHERGLYSEQYF
CDR3nt: TGCGCCAGCAGCCCCCACGAGCGGGGCCTCTATTCCGAGCAGTACTTC

d_gene: -
v_gene: TRBV18
j_gene: TRBJ2-3
CDR3aa: CASCPTVPSTDTQYF
CDR3nt: TGTGCCAGCTGCCCGACTGTGCCAAGCACAGATACGCAGTATTTT

d_gene: -
v_gene: TRBV27
j_gene: TRBJ1-5
CDR3aa: CASSLAAGQPQHF
CDR3nt: TGTGCCAGCAGTTTGGCTGCAGGGCAGCCCCAGCATTTT

d_gene: TRBD2
v_gene: TRBV5-1
j_gene: TRBJ2-3
CDR3aa: CASSSGASGVGTDTQYF
CDR3nt: TGCGCCAGCAGCTCCGGTGCTAGCGGGGTGGGCACAGATACGCAGTATTTT